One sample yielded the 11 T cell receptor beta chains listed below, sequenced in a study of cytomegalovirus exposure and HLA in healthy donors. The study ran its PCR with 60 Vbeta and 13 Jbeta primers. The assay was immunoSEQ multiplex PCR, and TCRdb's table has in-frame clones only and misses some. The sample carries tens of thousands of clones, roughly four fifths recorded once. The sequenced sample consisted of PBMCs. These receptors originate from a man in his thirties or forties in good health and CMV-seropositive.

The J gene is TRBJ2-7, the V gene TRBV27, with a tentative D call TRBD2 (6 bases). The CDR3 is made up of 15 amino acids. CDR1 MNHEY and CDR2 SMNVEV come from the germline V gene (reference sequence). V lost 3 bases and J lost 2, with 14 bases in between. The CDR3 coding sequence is TGTGCCAGCAGTTTGTACAGCGGGTCTCCCTACGAGCAGTACTTC. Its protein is CASSLYSGSPYEQYF.

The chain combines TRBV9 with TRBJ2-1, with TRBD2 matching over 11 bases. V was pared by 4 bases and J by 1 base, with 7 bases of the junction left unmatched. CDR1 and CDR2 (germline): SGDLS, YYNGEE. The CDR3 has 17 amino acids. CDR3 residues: CASSRSSGRLSYNEQFF. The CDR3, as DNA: TGTGCCAGCAGCCGTTCTAGCGGGAGGTTATCCTACAATGAGCAGTTCTTC.

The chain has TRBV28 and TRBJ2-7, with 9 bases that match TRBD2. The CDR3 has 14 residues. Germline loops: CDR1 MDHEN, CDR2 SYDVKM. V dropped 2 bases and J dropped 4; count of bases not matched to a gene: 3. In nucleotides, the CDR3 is TGTGCCAGCAGTTTAAGCGGGAGGTTGTACGAGCAGTACTTC. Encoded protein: CASSLSGRLYEQYF.

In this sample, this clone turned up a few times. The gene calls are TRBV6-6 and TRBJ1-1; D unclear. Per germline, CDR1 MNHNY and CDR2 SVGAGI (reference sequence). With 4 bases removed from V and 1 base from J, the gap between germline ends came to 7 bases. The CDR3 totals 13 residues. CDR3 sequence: CASSLKQNTEAFF. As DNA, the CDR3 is TGTGCCAGCAGTTTAAAACAGAACACTGAAGCTTTCTTT.

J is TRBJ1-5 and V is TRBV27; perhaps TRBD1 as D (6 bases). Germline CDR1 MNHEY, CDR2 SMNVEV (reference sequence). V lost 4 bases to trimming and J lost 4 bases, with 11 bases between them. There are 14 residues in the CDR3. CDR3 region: CASSSNTGNQPQHF. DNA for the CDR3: TGTGCCAGCAGTTCCAACACAGGGAATCAGCCCCAGCATTTT.

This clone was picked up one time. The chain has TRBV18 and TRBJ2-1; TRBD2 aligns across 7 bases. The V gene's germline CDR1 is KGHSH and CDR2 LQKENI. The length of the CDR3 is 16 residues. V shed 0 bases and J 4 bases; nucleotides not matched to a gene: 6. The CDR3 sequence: CASSPPGTTGYNEQFF. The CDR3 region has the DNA TGTGCCAGCTCACCACCTGGGACTACGGGTTACAATGAGCAGTTCTTC.

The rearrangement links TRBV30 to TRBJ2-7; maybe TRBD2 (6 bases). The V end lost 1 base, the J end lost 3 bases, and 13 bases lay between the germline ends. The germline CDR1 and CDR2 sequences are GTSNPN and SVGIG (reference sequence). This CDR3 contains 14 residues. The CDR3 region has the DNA TGTGCCTGGAGTGCACGGGGGAGACACTACGAGCAGTACTTC. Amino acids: CAWSARGRHYEQYF.

The CDR3 DNA is TGTGCCAGCAGCGCCGGGGAACTAGCGGGAGGGCGGAGGAATGAGCAGTTCTTC. It translates to CASSAGELAGGRRNEQFF. The chain is built from TRBV9 and TRBJ2-1; 13 bases agree with TRBD2. The CDR3 consists of 18 residues. CDR1 and CDR2 (germline): SGDLS, YYNGEE. V dropped 3 bases and J dropped 7; count of bases not matched to a gene: 13.

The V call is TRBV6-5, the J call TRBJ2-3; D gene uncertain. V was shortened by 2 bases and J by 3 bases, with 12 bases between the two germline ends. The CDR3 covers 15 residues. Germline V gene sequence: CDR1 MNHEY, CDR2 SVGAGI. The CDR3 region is CASSYGGAPTDTQYF. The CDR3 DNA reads TGTGCCAGCAGTTACGGCGGAGCCCCAACAGATACGCAGTATTTT.

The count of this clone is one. As DNA, the CDR3 is TGTGCCTGGATTAATGCCTACGAGCAGTACTTC. Protein sequence: CAWINAYEQYF. This chain links TRBV30 with TRBJ2-7; D gene ambiguous. CDR3 length equals 11 residues. Trimming pared 4 bases from V and 2 bases from J, leaving 6 bases between. Germline V gives CDR1 GTSNPN, CDR2 SVGIG (reference sequence).

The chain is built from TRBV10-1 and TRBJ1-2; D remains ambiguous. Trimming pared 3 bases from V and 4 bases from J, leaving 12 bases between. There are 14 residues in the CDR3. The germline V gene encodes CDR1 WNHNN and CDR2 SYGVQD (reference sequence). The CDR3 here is CASSDESLGYGYTF. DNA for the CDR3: TGCGCCAGCAGTGATGAGAGTCTTGGCTATGGCTACACCTTC.